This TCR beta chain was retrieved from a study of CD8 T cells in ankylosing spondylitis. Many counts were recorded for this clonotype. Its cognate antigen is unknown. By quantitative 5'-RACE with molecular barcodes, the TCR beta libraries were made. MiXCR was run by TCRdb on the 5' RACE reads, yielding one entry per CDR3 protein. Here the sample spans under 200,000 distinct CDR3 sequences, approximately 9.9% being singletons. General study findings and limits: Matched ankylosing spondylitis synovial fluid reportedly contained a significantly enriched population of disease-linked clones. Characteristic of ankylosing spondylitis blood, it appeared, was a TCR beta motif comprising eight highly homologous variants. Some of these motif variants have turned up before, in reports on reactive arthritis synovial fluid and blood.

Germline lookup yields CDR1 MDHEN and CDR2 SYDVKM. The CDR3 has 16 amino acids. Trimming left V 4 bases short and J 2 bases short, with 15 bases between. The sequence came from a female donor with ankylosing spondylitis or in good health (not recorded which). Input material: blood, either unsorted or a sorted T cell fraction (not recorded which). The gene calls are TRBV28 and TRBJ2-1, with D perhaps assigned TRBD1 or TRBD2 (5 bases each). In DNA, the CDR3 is TGTGCCAGCAGTTGGGGGTCGGGGACCCCCTACAATGAGCAGTTCTTC. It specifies CASSWGSGTPYNEQFF.